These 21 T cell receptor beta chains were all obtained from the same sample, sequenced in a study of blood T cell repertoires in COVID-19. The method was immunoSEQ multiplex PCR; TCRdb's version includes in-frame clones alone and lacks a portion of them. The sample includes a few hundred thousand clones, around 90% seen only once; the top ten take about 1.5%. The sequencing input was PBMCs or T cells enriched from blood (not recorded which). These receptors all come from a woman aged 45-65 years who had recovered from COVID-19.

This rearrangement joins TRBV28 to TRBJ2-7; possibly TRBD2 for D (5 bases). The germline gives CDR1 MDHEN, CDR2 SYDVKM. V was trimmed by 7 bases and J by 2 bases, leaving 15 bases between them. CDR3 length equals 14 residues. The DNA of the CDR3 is TGTGCCAGCAACCCGGGGTCCGGGACCTACGAGCAGTACTTC. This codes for CASNPGSGTYEQYF.

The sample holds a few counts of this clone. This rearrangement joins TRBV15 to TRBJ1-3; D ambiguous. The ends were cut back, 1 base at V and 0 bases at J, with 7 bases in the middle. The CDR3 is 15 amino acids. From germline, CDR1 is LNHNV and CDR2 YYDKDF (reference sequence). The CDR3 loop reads CATSRGGNSGNTIYF. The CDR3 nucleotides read TGTGCCACCAGCAGAGGAGGGAACTCTGGAAACACCATATATTTT.

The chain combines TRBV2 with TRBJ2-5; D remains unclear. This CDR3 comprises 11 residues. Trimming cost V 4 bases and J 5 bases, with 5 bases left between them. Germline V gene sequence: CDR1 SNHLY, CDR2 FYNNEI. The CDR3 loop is CASSVRETQYF. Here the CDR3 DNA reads TGTGCCAGCAGTGTGAGGGAGACCCAGTACTTC.

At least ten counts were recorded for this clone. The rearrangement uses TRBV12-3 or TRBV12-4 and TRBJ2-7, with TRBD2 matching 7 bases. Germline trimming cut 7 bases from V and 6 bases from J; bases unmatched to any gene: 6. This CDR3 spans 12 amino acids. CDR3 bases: TGTGCCAGCAAGCGGGACCAACGCGAGCAGTACTTC. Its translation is CASKRDQREQYF.

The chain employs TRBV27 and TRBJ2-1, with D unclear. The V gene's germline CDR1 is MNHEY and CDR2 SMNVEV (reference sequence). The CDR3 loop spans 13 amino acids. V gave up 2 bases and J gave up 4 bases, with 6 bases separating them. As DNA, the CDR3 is TGTGCCAGCAGTTTAAAGCTATACAATGAGCAGTTCTTC. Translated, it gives CASSLKLYNEQFF.

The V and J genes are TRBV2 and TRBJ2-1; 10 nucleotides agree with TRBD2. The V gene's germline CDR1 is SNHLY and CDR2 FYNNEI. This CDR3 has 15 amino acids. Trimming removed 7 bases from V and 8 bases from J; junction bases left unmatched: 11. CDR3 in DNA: TGTGCCAGCAACCTGCTAGCGGGAGCCCCCCATGAGCAGTTCTTC. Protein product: CASNLLAGAPHEQFF.

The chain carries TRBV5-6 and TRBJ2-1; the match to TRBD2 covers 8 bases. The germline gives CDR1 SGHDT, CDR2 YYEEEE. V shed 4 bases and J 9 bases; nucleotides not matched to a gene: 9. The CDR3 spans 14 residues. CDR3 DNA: TGTGCCAGCAGCCCAGGGACTAGTTCATTTGAGCAGTTCTTC. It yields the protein CASSPGTSSFEQFF.

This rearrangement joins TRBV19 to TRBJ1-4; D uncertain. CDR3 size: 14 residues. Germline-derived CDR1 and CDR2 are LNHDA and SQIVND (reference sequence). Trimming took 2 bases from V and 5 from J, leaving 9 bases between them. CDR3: CASSILVRNEKLFF. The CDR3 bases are TGTGCCAGTAGTATACTTGTCAGGAATGAAAAACTGTTTTTT.

Here the CDR3 reads CSASGQGSGYTF. The DNA of the CDR3 is TGCAGTGCTAGTGGTCAGGGCTCTGGCTACACCTTC. The chain joins TRBV20-1 to TRBJ1-2, with D maybe TRBD1 (5 bases). V was shortened by 3 bases and J by 7 bases, with 12 bases between the two germline ends. This CDR3 is built from 12 residues. Per the germline V gene, CDR1 is DFQATT and CDR2 is SNEGSKA (reference sequence).

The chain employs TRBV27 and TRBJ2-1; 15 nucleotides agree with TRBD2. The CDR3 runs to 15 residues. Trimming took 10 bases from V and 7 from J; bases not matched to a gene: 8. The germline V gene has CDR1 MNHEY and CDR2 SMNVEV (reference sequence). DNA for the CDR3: TGTGCCACCTCAGCCGGGACTAGCGGGAGGAATGAGCAGTTCTTC. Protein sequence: CATSAGTSGRNEQFF.

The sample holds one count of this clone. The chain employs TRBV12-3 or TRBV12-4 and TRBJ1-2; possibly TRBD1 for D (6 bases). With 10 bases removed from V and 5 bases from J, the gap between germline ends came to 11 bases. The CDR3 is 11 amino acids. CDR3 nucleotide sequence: TGTGCCACCAAGAGGGGGTATGGCTACACCTTC. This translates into CATKRGYGYTF.

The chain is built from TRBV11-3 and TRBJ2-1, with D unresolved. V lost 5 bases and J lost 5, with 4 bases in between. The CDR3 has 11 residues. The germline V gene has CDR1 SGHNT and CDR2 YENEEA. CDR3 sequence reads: CASSANNEQFF. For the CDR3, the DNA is TGTGCCAGCAGCGCGAACAATGAGCAGTTCTTC.

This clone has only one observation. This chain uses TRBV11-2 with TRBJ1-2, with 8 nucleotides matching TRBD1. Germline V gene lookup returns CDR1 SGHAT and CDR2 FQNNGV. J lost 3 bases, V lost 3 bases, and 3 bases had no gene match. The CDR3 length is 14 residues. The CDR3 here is CASSLARGHYGYTF. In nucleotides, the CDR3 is TGTGCCAGCAGCTTGGCCAGGGGGCACTATGGCTACACCTTC. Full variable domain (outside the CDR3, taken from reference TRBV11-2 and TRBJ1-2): EAGVAQSPRYKIIEKRQSVAFWCNPISGHATLYWYQQILGQGPKLLIQFQNNGVVDDSQLPKDRFSAERLKGVDSTLKIQPAKLEDSAVYLCASSLARGHYGYTFGSGTRLTVV.

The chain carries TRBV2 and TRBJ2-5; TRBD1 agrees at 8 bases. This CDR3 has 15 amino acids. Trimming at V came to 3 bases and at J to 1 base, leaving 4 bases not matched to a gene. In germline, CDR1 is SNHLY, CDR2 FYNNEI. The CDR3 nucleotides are TGTGCCAGCAGTGATTTCACAGGGGGCCAAGAGACCCAGTACTTC. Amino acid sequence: CASSDFTGGQETQYF.

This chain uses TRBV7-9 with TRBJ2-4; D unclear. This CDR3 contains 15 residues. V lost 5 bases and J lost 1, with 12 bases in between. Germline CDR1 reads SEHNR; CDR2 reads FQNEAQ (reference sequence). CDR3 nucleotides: TGTGCCAGCAGCGGGTCCCGGGTGGCCAAAAACATTCAGTACTTC. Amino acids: CASSGSRVAKNIQYF.

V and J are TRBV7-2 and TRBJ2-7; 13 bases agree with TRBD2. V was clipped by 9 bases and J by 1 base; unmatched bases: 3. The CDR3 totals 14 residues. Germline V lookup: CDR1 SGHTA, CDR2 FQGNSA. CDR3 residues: CASTSGRGSYEQYF. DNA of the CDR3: TGTGCCAGTACTAGCGGGAGGGGTTCCTACGAGCAGTACTTC.

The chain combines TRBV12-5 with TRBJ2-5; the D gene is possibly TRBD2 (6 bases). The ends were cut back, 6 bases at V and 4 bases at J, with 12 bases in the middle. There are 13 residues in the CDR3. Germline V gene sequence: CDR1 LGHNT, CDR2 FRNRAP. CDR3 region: CASGPPAGETQYF. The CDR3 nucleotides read TGTGCTAGTGGCCCCCCAGCGGGAGAGACCCAGTACTTC. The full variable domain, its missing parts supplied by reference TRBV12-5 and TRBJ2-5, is DARVTQTPRHKVTEMGQEVTMRCQPILGHNTVFWYRQTMMQGLELLAYFRNRAPLDDSGMPKDRFSAEMPDATLATLKIQPSEPRDSAVYFCASGPPAGETQYFGPGTRLLVL.

In DNA, the CDR3 is TGTGCCAGCAGTACGGGACTCAGCACAGATACGCAGTATTTT. Translation: CASSTGLSTDTQYF. This chain links TRBV6-5 with TRBJ2-3, with D possibly being TRBD2 (6 bases). The CDR3 runs to 14 residues. V lost 5 bases to trimming and J lost 0 bases, with 9 bases between them. Germline V gene data show CDR1 as MNHEY and CDR2 as SVGAGI.

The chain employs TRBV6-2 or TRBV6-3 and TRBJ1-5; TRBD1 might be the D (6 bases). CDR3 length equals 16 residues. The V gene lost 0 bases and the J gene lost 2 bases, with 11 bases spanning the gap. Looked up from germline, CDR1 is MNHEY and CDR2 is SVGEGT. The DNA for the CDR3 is TGTGCCAGCAGTTACTCCGGCAGGGGTGGCAATCAGCCCCAGCATTTT. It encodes CASSYSGRGGNQPQHF.

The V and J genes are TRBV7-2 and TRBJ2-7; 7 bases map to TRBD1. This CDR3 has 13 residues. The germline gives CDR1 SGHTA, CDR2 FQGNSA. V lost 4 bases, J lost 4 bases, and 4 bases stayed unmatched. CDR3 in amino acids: CASSSHRGYEQYF. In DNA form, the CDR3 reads TGTGCCAGCAGCTCACACAGGGGATACGAGCAGTACTTC.

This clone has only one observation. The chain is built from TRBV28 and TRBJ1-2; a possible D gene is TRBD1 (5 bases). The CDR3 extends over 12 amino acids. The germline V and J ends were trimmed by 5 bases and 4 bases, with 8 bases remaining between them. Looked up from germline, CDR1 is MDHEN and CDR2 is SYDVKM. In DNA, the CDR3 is TGTGCCAGCAGTAGACAGACCTATGGCTACACCTTC. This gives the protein CASSRQTYGYTF.